The source of this T cell receptor beta chain is a study of blood T cells in healthy people across ages. Study results and caveats: With age, beta diversity per million T cells declined roughly linearly, significantly by approximately 40. Leaving the PBMCs unsorted stopped any conclusive comparison of naive versus antigen-experienced cells.

V was trimmed by 6 bases and J by 3 bases, leaving 5 bases between them. The CDR3 sequence is 12 residues long. Germline V CDR1 and CDR2: MNHNS, SASEGT. The authors ran a second PCR of 7 to 11 cycles using a sample-barcoded 5' primer and a J-beta primer mix. Every cDNA molecule carried a tag from a template-switch adaptor bearing 12 random nucleotides. TCRdb ran MiXCR on the 5' RACE reads and lists one entry per CDR3 protein. The sample includes some 1.5 million distinct CDR3 sequences, roughly 28% of them seen just once. Healthy Caucasian individuals from Russia aged about 6 to 90 served as donors. About this clonotype: Its antigen is as yet unknown.

This rearrangement joins TRBV6-1 to TRBJ1-4; D not certain. The sequenced material came from blood. The TCR was taken from a woman in her 30s in good health. The CDR3 DNA reads as TGTGCCAGCAGGGACCCTAATGAAAAACTGTTTTTT. Its protein product is CASRDPNEKLFF.